This TCR beta chain originates from a study of blood T cells in healthy people across ages. Study outcomes and limitations: Compared with aged donors, long-lived donors showed fewer expanded clones, suggesting selection. PBMCs left unsorted prevented a conclusive naive versus antigen-experienced comparison. Per-million-T-cell TCR beta diversity fell roughly linearly with age.

The authors ran a second PCR of about 7 to 11 cycles using a sample-barcoded 5' primer and a J-beta primer mix. Each CDR3 protein is one row after TCRdb ran MiXCR on the 5' RACE reads. Of hundreds of thousands of distinct CDR3 sequences in the sample, around a fifth are singletons; the top ten hold more than 3%. This clonotype was counted a few times. Its antigen is as yet unknown. The DNA is left out, because the CDR3 cannot be placed on it with certainty; the CDR3 is given as TCRdb lists it. Input material: blood. The clonotype was recovered from a man aged 65 to 85 in good health.

The CDR3 loop is CSTSDGYNEQFF. The chain employs TRBV29-1 and TRBJ2-1. The CDR3 is made up of 12 amino acids, end residues included. The V gene's germline CDR1 is SQVTM and CDR2 ANQGSEA.